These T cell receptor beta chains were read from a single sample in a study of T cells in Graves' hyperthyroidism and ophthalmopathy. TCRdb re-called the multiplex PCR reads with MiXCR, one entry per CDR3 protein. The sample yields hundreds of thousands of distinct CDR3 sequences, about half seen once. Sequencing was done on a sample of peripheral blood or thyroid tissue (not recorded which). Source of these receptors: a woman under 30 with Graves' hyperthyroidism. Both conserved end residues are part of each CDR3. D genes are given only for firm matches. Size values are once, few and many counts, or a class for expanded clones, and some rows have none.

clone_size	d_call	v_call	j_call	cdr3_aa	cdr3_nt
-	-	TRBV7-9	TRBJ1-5	CASSLGAGGPQPQHF	TGTGCCAGCAGCTTAGGGGCGGGGGGCCCTCAGCCCCAGCATTTT
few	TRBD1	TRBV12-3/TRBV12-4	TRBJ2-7	CASSPTGVHEQYF	TGTGCCAGCAGTCCGACAGGGGTACACGAGCAGTACTTC
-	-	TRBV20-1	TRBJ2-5	CSAKGGVGETQYF	TGCAGTGCCAAGGGGGGGGTGGGAGAGACCCAGTACTTC
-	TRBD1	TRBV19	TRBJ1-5	CASSILGQGGNQPQHF	TGTGCCAGTAGTATACTGGGACAGGGAGGTAATCAGCCCCAGCATTTT
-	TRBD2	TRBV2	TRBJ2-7	CASSYGGGIYEQYF	TGTGCCAGCAGTTACGGGGGAGGGATCTACGAGCAGTACTTC
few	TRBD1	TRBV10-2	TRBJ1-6	CASSQAGQGSNSPLHF	TGTGCCAGCAGCCAAGCTGGACAGGGATCTAATTCACCCCTCCACTTT
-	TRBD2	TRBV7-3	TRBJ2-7	CASGQDVPGGSYEQYF	TGTGCCAGCGGCCAAGATGTACCGGGAGGGTCCTACGAGCAGTACTTC
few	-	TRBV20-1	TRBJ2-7	CSASPVYEQYF	TGCAGTGCTAGTCCCGTGTACGAGCAGTACTTC
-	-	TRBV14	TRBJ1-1	CASSQFTSGTEAFF	TGTGCCAGCAGCCAATTTACGTCGGGCACTGAAGCTTTCTTT
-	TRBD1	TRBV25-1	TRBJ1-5	CASSEQGGDQPQHF	TGTGCCAGCAGTGAACAGGGGGGCGATCAGCCCCAGCATTTT
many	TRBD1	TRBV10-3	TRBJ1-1	CAISETDRGTEAFF	TGTGCCATCAGTGAGACCGACAGGGGTACTGAAGCTTTCTTT
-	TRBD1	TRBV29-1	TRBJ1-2	CTSDDRGYGYTF	TGCACCAGTGACGACAGGGGCTATGGCTACACCTTC
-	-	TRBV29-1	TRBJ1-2	CSVEDGADGYTF	TGCAGCGTTGAAGATGGGGCGGATGGCTACACCTTC
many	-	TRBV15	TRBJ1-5	CATSTAVLQPQHF	TGTGCCACCAGCACCGCAGTCCTTCAGCCCCAGCATTTT
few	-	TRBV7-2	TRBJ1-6	CASSYTGSSYNSPLHF	TGTGCCAGCAGCTACACAGGGAGCTCCTATAATTCACCCCTCCACTTT
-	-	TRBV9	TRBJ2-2	CASSQDWPWGPGELFF	TGTGCCAGCAGCCAAGATTGGCCCTGGGGGCCCGGGGAGCTGTTTTTT
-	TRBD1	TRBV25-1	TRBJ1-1	CASSPTTRDRAPGAFF	TGTGCCAGCAGTCCCACTACCAGGGACAGGGCTCCCGGGGCTTTCTTT